Sequencing of this TCR beta chain was carried out in a study of identical twins. General observations from the study: Potential partial confounding of zero-insertion analyses by invariant MAIT and iNKT cells was noted. Twin-shared out-of-frame alpha sequences showed excess low generation probability. The abundant beta clonotypes from cord blood had fewer insertions, and memory repertoires had none of this. Twins' surplus sharing was weaker for beta out-of-frame sequences.

CDR1 and CDR2 from the germline V gene are LNHDA and SQIVND (reference sequence). This CDR3 comprises 14 residues. The V end was cut by 0 bases, the J end by 6 bases, with 12 bases between. This clonotype is a singleton in its sample. Its target is unknown. TCRdb processed the 5' RACE reads anew with MiXCR; each CDR3 protein has one entry. The table records about 530,000 distinct CDR3 sequences, approximately 20% of them present only once. This sample was also put to use in a study of yellow fever vaccine responses in identical twins.

The sample taken for sequencing was CD4+ T cells sorted from blood. This TCR was sampled from a young woman in good health. The rearrangement uses TRBV19 and TRBJ2-7, with D possibly matching TRBD1 (6 bases). The CDR3 sequence: CASSIDAGTSEQYV. Written as DNA, the CDR3 is TGTGCCAGTAGTATAGACGCCGGGACATCCGAGCAGTACGTC.